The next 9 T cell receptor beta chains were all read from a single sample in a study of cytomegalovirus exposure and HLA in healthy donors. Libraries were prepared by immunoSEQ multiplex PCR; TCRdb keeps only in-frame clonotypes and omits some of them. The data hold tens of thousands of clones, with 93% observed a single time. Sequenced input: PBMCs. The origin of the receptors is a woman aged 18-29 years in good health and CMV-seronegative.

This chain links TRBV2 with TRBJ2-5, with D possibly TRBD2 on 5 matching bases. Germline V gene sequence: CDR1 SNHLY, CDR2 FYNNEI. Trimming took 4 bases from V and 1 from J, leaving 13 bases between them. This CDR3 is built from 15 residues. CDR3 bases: TGTGCCAGCAGTGCGACCAAGAGGGCCCAAGAGACCCAGTACTTC. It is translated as CASSATKRAQETQYF.

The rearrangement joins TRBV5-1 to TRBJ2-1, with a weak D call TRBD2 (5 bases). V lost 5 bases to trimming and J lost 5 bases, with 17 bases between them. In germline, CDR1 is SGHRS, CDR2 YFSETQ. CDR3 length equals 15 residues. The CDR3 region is CASRPSGFPNNEQFF. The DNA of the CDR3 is TGCGCCAGCAGGCCATCGGGGTTCCCGAACAATGAGCAGTTCTTC.

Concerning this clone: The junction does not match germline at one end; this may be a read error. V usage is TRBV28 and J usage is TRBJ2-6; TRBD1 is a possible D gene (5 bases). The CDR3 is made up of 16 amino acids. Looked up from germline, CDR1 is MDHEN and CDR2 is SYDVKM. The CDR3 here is CASSSRPTSGANVRTF. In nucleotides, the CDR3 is TGTGCCAGCAGTTCCAGACCGACTTCTGGGGCCAACGTCCGGACTTTC. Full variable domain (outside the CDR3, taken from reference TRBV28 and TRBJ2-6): DVKVTQSSRYLVKRTGEKVFLECVQDMDHENMFWYRQDPGLGLRLIYFSYDVKMKEKGDIPEGYSVSREKKERFSLILESASTNQTSMYLCASSSRPTSGANVRTFGAGSRLTVL.

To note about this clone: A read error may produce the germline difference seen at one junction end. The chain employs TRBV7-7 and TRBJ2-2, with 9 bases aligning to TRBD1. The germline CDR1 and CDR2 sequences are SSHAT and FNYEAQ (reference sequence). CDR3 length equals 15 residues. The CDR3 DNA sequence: TGTGCTAGCAGCCAACAGGGGGCGTCGTCCGGGGAGCTGTTTTTT. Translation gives CASSQQGASSGELFF.

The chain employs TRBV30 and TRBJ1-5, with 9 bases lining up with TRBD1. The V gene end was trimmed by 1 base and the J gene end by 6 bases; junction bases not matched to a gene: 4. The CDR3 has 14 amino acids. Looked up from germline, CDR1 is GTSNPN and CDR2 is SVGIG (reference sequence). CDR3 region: CAWSGGTGSQPQHF. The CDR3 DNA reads TGTGCCTGGAGTGGGGGGACAGGGTCTCAGCCCCAGCATTTT.

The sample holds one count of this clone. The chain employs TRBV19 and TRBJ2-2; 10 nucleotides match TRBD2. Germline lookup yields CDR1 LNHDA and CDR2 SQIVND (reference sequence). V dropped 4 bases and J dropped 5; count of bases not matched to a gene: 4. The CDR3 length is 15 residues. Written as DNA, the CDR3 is TGTGCCAGTAGTACCTGGACTAGCGGTACCGGGGAGCTGTTTTTT. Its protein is CASSTWTSGTGELFF. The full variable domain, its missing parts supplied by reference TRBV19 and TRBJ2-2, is DGGITQSPKYLFRKEGQNVTLSCEQNLNHDAMYWYRQDPGQGLRLIYYSQIVNDFQKGDIAEGYSVSREKKESFPLTVTSAQKNPTAFYLCASSTWTSGTGELFFGEGSRLTVL.

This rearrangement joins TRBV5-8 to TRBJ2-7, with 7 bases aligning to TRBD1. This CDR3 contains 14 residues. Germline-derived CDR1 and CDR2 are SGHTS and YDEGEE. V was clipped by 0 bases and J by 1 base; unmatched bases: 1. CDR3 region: CASSLGQGSYEQYF. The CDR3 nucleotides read TGTGCCAGCAGCTTGGGACAGGGTTCCTACGAGCAGTACTTC.

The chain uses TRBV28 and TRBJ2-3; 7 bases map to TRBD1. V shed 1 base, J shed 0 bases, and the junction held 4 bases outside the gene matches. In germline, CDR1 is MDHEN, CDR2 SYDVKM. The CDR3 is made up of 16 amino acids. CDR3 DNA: TGTGCCAGCAGTTTATCCGGGACAGCTAGCACAGATACGCAGTATTTT. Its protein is CASSLSGTASTDTQYF. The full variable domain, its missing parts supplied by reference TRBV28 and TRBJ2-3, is DVKVTQSSRYLVKRTGEKVFLECVQDMDHENMFWYRQDPGLGLRLIYFSYDVKMKEKGDIPEGYSVSREKKERFSLILESASTNQTSMYLCASSLSGTASTDTQYFGPGTRLTVL.

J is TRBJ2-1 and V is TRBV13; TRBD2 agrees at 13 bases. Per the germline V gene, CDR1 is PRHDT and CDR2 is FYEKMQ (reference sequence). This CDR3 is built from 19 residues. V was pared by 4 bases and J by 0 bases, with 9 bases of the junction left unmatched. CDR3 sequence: CASSSPGLAGASSYNEQFF. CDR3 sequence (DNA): TGTGCCAGCAGCTCCCCCGGACTAGCGGGGGCCAGCTCCTACAATGAGCAGTTCTTC.